This TCR beta chain was sequenced in a study of CD8+ T cells in alopecia areata. Following RNA extraction, reverse transcription yielded cDNA that acted as the sequencing template. TCRdb's table, derived via immunoSEQ multiplex PCR, lists solely in-frame clones and lacks some. The sample contains about 150,000 clones, approximately 60% of which appear only once. CD4+ and CD8+ T cells were sorted from PBMCs. The CDR3 runs 16 residues. Germline V gene sequence: CDR1 SEHNR, CDR2 FQNEAQ (reference sequence). V was shortened by 5 bases and J by 5 bases, with 20 bases between the two germline ends. This clonotype was obtained from a human donor in good health. The sequenced material came from CD8+ T cells sorted from blood. The chain uses TRBV7-9 and TRBJ2-3, with D maybe TRBD2 (7 bases). CDR3 DNA sequence: TGTGCCAGCAGCCCCCCTCGGGGGGCGTCCGAAGATACGCAGTATTTT. Translating gives CASSPPRGASEDTQYF.